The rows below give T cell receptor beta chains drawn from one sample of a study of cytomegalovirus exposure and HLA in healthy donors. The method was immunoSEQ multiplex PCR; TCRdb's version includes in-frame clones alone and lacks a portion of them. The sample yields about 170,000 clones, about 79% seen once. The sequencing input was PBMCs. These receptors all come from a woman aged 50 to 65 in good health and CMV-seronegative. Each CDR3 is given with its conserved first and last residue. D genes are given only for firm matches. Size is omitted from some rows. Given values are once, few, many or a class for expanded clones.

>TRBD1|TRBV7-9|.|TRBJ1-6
CSSSFTGGTGRDSPLHF
TGTTCCAGCAGCTTCACGGGGGGGACAGGGAGGGATTCACCCCTCCACTTT
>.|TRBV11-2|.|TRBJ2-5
CASSLVQGPAAQYF
TGTGCCAGCAGCTTAGTACAGGGACCAGCGGCCCAGTACTTC
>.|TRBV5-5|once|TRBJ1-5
CASSSTTGVNQPQHF
TGTGCCAGCAGCTCAACGACAGGAGTAAATCAGCCCCAGCATTTT
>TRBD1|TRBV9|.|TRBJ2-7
CASSPRTGTSYEQYF
TGTGCCAGCAGCCCCAGGACAGGGACATCCTACGAGCAGTACTTC
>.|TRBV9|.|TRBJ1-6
CASSVGWGGRASPLHF
TGTGCCAGCAGCGTAGGATGGGGGGGGCGAGCTTCACCCCTCCACTTT
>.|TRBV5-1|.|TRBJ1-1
CASSTGTPNTEAFF
TGCGCCAGCAGCACCGGGACACCGAACACTGAAGCTTTCTTT
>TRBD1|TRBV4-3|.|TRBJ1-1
CASSQGDRGSNTEAFF
TGCGCCAGCAGCCAAGGGGACAGGGGGTCGAACACTGAAGCTTTCTTT
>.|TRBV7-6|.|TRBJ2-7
CASSLGWSEGSYEQYF
TGTGCCAGCAGCTTAGGGTGGAGCGAGGGCTCCTACGAGCAGTACTTC
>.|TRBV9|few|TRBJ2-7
CASSPHLAYGDEQYF
TGTGCCAGCAGCCCACACTTGGCCTACGGGGACGAGCAGTACTTC
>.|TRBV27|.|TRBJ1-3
CASSFTGHPGNTIYF
TGTGCCAGCAGCTTTACAGGGCACCCTGGAAACACCATATATTTT
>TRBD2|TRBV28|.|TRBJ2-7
CASSLRTSESYEQYF
TGTGCCAGCAGTTTGAGAACTAGCGAGTCCTACGAGCAGTACTTC
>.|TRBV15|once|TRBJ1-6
CATSGGRNRLMSPLHF
TGTGCCACCAGCGGCGGACGGAACAGGTTAATGTCACCCCTCCACTTT
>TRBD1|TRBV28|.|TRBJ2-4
CASRGQGSTKNIQYF
TGTGCCAGCAGGGGACAGGGTTCGACCAAAAACATTCAGTACTTC
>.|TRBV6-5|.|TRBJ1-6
CASSNPVNSPLHF
TGTGCCAGCAGCAACCCGGTGAATTCACCCCTCCACTTT
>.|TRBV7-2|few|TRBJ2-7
CASSSTSRLEQYF
TGTGCCAGCAGCTCCACTTCGCGACTCGAGCAGTACTTC
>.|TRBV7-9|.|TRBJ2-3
CASSLREQFSTDTQYF
TGTGCCAGCAGCTTAAGGGAGCAGTTTAGCACAGATACGCAGTATTTT
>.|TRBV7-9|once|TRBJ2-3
CASLFSRAAAGTQYF
TGTGCCAGCCTCTTTAGTAGGGCAGCCGCGGGTACGCAGTATTTT
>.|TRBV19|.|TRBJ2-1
CASSPGDSSYNEQFF
TGTGCCAGTAGCCCGGGAGATAGTTCCTACAATGAGCAGTTCTTC
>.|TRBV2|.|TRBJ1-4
CASSLTGTWDEKLFF
TGTGCCAGCAGTCTGACCGGGACATGGGATGAAAAACTGTTTTTT
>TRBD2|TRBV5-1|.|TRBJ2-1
CASSLGLAGANSYNEQFF
TGCGCCAGCAGCTTGGGACTAGCGGGAGCGAACTCCTACAATGAGCAGTTCTTC
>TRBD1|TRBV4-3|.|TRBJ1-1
CASSQVQQGEGTEAFF
TGCGCCAGCAGCCAAGTCCAACAGGGGGAGGGCACTGAAGCTTTCTTT
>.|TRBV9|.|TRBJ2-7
CASSPGGGYSYEQYF
TGTGCCAGCAGCCCCGGCGGTGGGTACTCCTACGAGCAGTACTTC
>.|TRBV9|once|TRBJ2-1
CASSVAGGASYNEQFF
TGTGCCAGCAGCGTAGCTGGGGGCGCTTCCTACAATGAGCAGTTCTTC
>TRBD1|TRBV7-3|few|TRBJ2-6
CASSSRQGAHNSGANVLTF
TGTGCCAGCAGCTCCAGACAGGGGGCACACAACTCTGGGGCCAACGTCCTGACTTTC
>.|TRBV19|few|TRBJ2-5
CASSTMGGGRETQYF
TGTGCCAGTAGTACCATGGGGGGGGGCAGGGAGACCCAGTACTTC
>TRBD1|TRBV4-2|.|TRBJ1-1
CASSQGPGQNMNTEAFF
TGTGCCAGCAGCCAAGGCCCGGGACAGAATATGAACACTGAAGCTTTCTTT
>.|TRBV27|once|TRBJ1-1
CASSARRGNTEAFF
TGTGCCAGCAGCGCTAGGCGGGGCAACACTGAAGCTTTCTTT
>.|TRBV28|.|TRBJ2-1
CASRTGLLYNEQFF
TGTGCCAGCAGAACAGGACTACTTTACAATGAGCAGTTCTTC
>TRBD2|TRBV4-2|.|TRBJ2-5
CASSQEMLAGGWETQYF
TGTGCCAGCAGCCAAGAGATGCTAGCGGGGGGATGGGAGACCCAGTACTTC
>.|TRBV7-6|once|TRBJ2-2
CASSLFPQGGDTGELFF
TGTGCCAGCAGCTTATTCCCCCAGGGAGGAGACACCGGGGAGCTGTTTTTT
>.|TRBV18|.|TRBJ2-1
CASSPRTLDEQFF
TGTGCCAGCTCACCACGGACTCTGGATGAGCAGTTCTTC
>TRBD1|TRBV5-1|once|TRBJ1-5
CASSLSGTGYQPQHF
TGCGCCAGCAGCTTGTCCGGGACAGGGTATCAGCCCCAGCATTTT
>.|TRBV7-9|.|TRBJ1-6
CSSSLGRGANSPLHF
TGTTCCAGCAGCTTAGGTCGGGGGGCCAATTCACCCCTCCACTTT
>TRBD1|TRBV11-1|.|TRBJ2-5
CASSPETTGGTQTQYF
TGTGCCAGCAGCCCTGAAACGACAGGGGGCACGCAGACCCAGTACTTC
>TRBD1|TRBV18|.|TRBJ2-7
CASSPPAATGGHEQYF
TGTGCCAGCTCACCACCGGCGGCCACAGGGGGCCACGAGCAGTACTTC
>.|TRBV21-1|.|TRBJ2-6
CASSKGCRPGANVLTF
TGTGCCAGCAGCAAAGGCTGCAGGCCAGGGGCCAACGTCCTGACTTTC
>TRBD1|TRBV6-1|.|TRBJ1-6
CASSDLQGANNSPLHF
TGTGCCAGCAGTGATTTACAGGGGGCTAATAATTCCCCCCTCCACTTT
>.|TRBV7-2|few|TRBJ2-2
CASSLLGAPGTGELFF
TGTGCCAGCAGCTTGTTAGGGGCCCCGGGCACCGGGGAGCTGTTTTTT
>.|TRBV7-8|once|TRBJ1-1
CASSLVGLDRLNTEAFF
TGTGCCAGCAGCTTAGTCGGTTTGGACAGATTGAACACTGAAGCTTTCTTT
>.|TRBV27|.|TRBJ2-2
CASSLSYTGELFF
TGTGCCAGCAGTTTGTCTTACACCGGGGAGCTGTTTTTT
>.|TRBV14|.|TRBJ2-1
CASSQYRGVYNEQFF
TGTGCCAGCAGCCAATATAGGGGTGTCTACAATGAGCAGTTCTTC
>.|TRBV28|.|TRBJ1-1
CASSSGVGEAFF
TGTGCCAGCAGTTCAGGGGTAGGTGAAGCTTTCTTT
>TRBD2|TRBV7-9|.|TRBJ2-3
CSSSSTSGGATDTQYF
TGTTCCAGCAGCTCTACTAGCGGGGGAGCCACAGATACGCAGTATTTT
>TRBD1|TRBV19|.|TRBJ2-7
CASSTRTGSYEQYF
TGTGCCAGTAGTACCCGGACAGGGTCCTACGAGCAGTACTTC
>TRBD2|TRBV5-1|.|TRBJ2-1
CASSSGGGSYNEQFF
TGCGCCAGCAGCTCCGGGGGGGGATCATACAATGAGCAGTTCTTC
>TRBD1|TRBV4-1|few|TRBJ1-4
CASSHEGRDRRATNEKLFF
TGCGCCAGCAGCCATGAGGGCCGGGACAGGCGCGCAACTAATGAAAAACTGTTTTTT
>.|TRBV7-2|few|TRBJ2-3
CASSFTGTPPADTQYF
TGTGCCAGCAGCTTCACCGGGACTCCTCCGGCAGATACGCAGTATTTT
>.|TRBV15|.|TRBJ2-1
CATSGWTVNEQFF
TGTGCCACCAGCGGCTGGACTGTAAATGAGCAGTTCTTC
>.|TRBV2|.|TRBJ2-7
CAITFGPPDEQYF
TGTGCCATCACCTTTGGGCCGCCCGACGAGCAGTACTTC
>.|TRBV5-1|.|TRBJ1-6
CASSLDGVLNSPLHF
TGCGCCAGCAGTCTTGACGGGGTATTAAATTCACCCCTCCACTTT
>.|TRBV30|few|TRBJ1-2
CAWSGGGSHYGYIF
TGTGCCTGGAGTGGGGGGGGGTCCCACTATGGCTACATCTTC
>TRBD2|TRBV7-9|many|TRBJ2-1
CASSLLASGKSDNEQFF
TGTGCCAGCAGCTTATTGGCTAGCGGGAAATCGGACAATGAGCAGTTCTTC
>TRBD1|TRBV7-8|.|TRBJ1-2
CASSSTTTGNYGYTF
TGTGCCAGCAGCTCCACAACGACAGGGAACTATGGCTACACCTTC
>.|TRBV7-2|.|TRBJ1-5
CASSLSLGVFQSQHF
TGTGCCAGCAGCCTAAGCCTCGGGGTGTTTCAATCCCAGCATTTT
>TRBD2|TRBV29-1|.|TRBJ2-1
CSVGLAGSIDEQFF
TGCAGCGTGGGACTAGCGGGGTCGATCGATGAGCAGTTCTTC
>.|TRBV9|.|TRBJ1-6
CASSSEGAYNSPLHF
TGTGCCAGCAGCTCAGAGGGGGCCTATAATTCACCCCTCCACTTT
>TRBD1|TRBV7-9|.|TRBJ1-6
CASSLLGTGNSPLHF
TGTGCCAGCAGCTTATTGGGGACAGGGAATTCACCCCTCCACTTT
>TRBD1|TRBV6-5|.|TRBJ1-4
CASSSTGVREKLFF
TGTGCCAGCAGTTCGACAGGGGTACGAGAAAAACTGTTTTTT
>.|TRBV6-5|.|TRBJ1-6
CASSYPPPGSPLHF
TGTGCCAGCAGTTACCCGCCCCCAGGTTCACCCCTCCACTTT
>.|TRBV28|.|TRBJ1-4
CATQGQQNEKLFF
TGTGCCACCCAGGGGCAACAGAATGAAAAACTGTTTTTT